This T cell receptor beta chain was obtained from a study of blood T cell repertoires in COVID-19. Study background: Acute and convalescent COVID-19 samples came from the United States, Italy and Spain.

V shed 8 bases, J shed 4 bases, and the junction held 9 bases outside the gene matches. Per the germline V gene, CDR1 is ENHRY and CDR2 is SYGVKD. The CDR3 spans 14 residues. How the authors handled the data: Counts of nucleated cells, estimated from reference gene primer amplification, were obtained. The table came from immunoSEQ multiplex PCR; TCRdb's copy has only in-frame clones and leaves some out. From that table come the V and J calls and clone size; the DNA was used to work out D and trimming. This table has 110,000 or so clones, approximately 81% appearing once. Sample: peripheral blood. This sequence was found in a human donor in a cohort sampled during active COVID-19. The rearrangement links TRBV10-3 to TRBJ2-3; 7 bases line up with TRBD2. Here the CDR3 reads CAISAGRDSDTQYF. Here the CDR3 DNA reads TGTGCCATCTCGGCGGGGAGGGATTCAGATACGCAGTATTTT.